This T cell receptor beta chain was found in a study of T cell repertoires in cytomegalovirus infection. Across the whole study: CMV epitopes, recently identified HLA-C-restricted and well-studied HLA-B-restricted, were used. Carrying CMV and the relevant HLA type showed in public TCR beta signatures.

Study-wide findings and caveats: Carriers of CMV and the relevant HLA type were discriminated by public TCR beta frequency. Dominating the ex vivo response were TCR beta clonotypes that were CMV-specific and HLA-C-restricted.

Via MiXCR, TCRdb re-called the reads, giving one row per CDR3 protein. The sample shows approximately 730,000 distinct CDR3 sequences, approximately 33% of them seen only once. Turning to this clonotype: Its antigen remains unknown.

V dropped 5 bases and J dropped 9 bases, with 26 bases sitting between them. Germline V CDR1 and CDR2: MGHRA, YSYEKL. This CDR3 region has 17 residues. The genes are TRBV4-1 and TRBJ2-1; weak D call: TRBD2 (6 bases). This clonotype was sampled from a human donor in good health (CMV status not recorded). Some clones in this sample may be carry-over from other donors' samples. This specimen was cultured PBMCs, taken from culture after CMV antigen stimulation. CDR3 nucleotides: TGCGCCAGCAGCAACCCTCCAGGGAGGAGGGGAGGAGGTGAGCAGTTCTTC. This sequence encodes CASSNPPGRRGGGEQFF.